The 22 T cell receptor beta chains below all came from one sample that was sequenced in a study of long-term antiretroviral therapy in people with HIV. The assay used was immunoSEQ (version v3.0), run at survey level. Only in-frame clones appear in the TCRdb table, and some are missing; sequencing was by immunoSEQ multiplex PCR. The table shows tens of thousands of clones, with about 80% occurring only once. The specimen was unsorted PBMCs, collected 0.5 years after starting antiretroviral therapy. These receptors were taken from a man aged 18 to 30 with HIV.

This clone was picked up a small number of times. The V gene is TRBV28, the J gene TRBJ2-7; either TRBD1 or TRBD2 may supply D (6 bases each). This CDR3 is built from 12 residues. The germline V and J ends were trimmed by 6 bases and 3 bases, with 9 bases remaining between them. Looked up from germline, CDR1 is MDHEN and CDR2 is SYDVKM. The DNA of the CDR3 is TGTGCCAGCAGACAGGGAGGCTACGAGCAGTACTTC. Its translation is CASRQGGYEQYF.

The V gene is TRBV4-2, the J gene TRBJ1-2; 8 positions agree with TRBD1. CDR1 is LGHNA, CDR2 YNFKEQ, per germline. The CDR3 is 14 amino acids. The V and J ends lost 4 bases and 4 bases, in that order; junction bases with no gene match: 5. The CDR3 reads CASSRLTGVYGYTF. As DNA, the CDR3 is TGTGCCAGCAGCCGCTTGACAGGGGTCTATGGCTACACCTTC.

The CDR3 protein is CASSQDGQLTFQETQYF. Written as DNA, the CDR3 is TGTGCCAGCAGCCAAGACGGCCAGTTAACCTTCCAAGAGACCCAGTACTTC. The genes are TRBV4-2 and TRBJ2-5; D is uncertain. The germline V gene encodes CDR1 LGHNA and CDR2 YNFKEQ. CDR3 size: 17 residues. V was cut by 0 bases and J by 1 base, with 15 bases left in between.

This chain links TRBV11-2 with TRBJ1-3, with unresolved D. Per germline, CDR1 SGHAT and CDR2 FQNNGV. This CDR3 spans 14 amino acids. Trimming left V 3 bases short and J 0 bases short, with 6 bases between. CDR3 loop: CASSFISSGNTIYF. CDR3 DNA: TGTGCCAGCAGCTTTATTTCCTCTGGAAACACCATATATTTT.

This clone occurred a few times. This chain links TRBV15 with TRBJ2-7; 9 nucleotides align to TRBD1. Germline V lookup: CDR1 LNHNV, CDR2 YYDKDF (reference sequence). CDR3 size: 15 residues. V shed 2 bases, J shed 8 bases, and the junction held 10 bases outside the gene matches. In DNA, the CDR3 is TGTGCCACCAGCAGATCTGGGACAGGGATAGCCAAGCAGTACTTC. It yields the protein CATSRSGTGIAKQYF.

The chain couples TRBV7-3 to TRBJ1-1, with 9 bases that match TRBD1. The CDR3 sequence is 15 residues long. CDR1 is SGHTA and CDR2 is FQGTGA in the germline V gene. The V gene end was trimmed by 0 bases and the J gene end by 11 bases; junction bases not matched to a gene: 10. The CDR3 DNA sequence: TGTGCCAGCAGCTTAACGGGGGGACAGGGTGTTCCGGCTTTCTTT. Encoded protein: CASSLTGGQGVPAFF.

This clone was seen a single time. The V gene is TRBV20-1, the J gene TRBJ1-2; no clear D gene. Germline V gene sequence: CDR1 DFQATT, CDR2 SNEGSKA (reference sequence). The CDR3 contains 11 residues. V gave up 0 bases and J gave up 5 bases, with 4 bases separating them. CDR3 sequence: CSARDRYGYTF. CDR3 sequence (DNA): TGCAGTGCTAGAGATAGATATGGCTACACCTTC.

In DNA, the CDR3 is TGCGCCAGCAGCTTTAGAACAGGGGGCATCTTTGAGACCCAGTACTTC. Its protein is CASSFRTGGIFETQYF. This chain connects TRBV5-1 to TRBJ2-5, with 9 positions matching TRBD1. In germline, CDR1 is SGHRS, CDR2 YFSETQ. Germline trimming cut 2 bases from V and 5 bases from J; bases unmatched to any gene: 10. CDR3 length: 16 residues.

CDR3: CASSQDRDRSYPTF. In DNA form, the CDR3 reads TGTGCCAGCAGCCAAGATAGGGACAGGTCCTACCCCACCTTC. The chain recombines TRBV4-2 with TRBJ1-2; TRBD1 matches at 8 bases. The germline V gene encodes CDR1 LGHNA and CDR2 YNFKEQ. J was trimmed by 13 bases and V by 0 bases; bases with no gene match: 10. The CDR3 contains 14 residues.

The chain carries TRBV19 and TRBJ2-3, with D hard to call. The germline V gene has CDR1 LNHDA and CDR2 SQIVND (reference sequence). The CDR3 consists of 13 residues. With 6 bases removed from V and 6 bases from J, the gap between germline ends came to 13 bases. The CDR3 is CASRGPFGDTQYF. For the CDR3, the DNA is TGTGCCAGTAGGGGCCCATTCGGGGATACGCAGTATTTT.

The chain recombines TRBV19 with TRBJ1-5; a weak D match, TRBD1 (6 bases). Trimming stripped 1 base from V and 6 bases from J, with 13 bases between. This CDR3 region has 15 residues. The germline V gene has CDR1 LNHDA and CDR2 SQIVND (reference sequence). The CDR3 DNA follows: TGTGCCAGTAGTATAGCAGGGGTCTCTAGTCAGCCCCAGCATTTT. Its protein product is CASSIAGVSSQPQHF.

This clone was detected a few times. The genes are TRBV28 and TRBJ2-7; D may be TRBD2 (5 bases). The CDR3 covers 15 residues. The germline CDR1 and CDR2 sequences are MDHEN and SYDVKM. Trimming took 6 bases from V and 3 from J, leaving 18 bases between them. In DNA, the CDR3 is TGTGCCAGCAGCTACCCTCGGGGTTCCAACTACGAGCAGTACTTC. Translated, it gives CASSYPRGSNYEQYF.

This clone was detected a few times. This chain joins TRBV19 and TRBJ2-7; TRBD1 might be the D (5 bases). Per germline, CDR1 LNHDA and CDR2 SQIVND (reference sequence). The CDR3 runs 13 residues. CDR3 in DNA: TGTGCTTCCAGCAGGGAACAATCCTACGAGCAGTACTTC. Amino acids: CASSREQSYEQYF.

V gene TRBV2 combines with J gene TRBJ2-3; D perhaps matches TRBD2 (6 bases). Germline CDR1 and CDR2: SNHLY and FYNNEI. V was clipped by 1 base and J by 0 bases, with 11 bases between them. This CDR3 has 16 amino acids. The CDR3 nucleotides are TGTGCCAGCAGTGAAGGAGGCGGGACTAGCACAGATACGCAGTATTTT. Translation gives CASSEGGGTSTDTQYF.

V and J are TRBV10-3 and TRBJ2-7; D uncertain. Trimming pared 3 bases from V and 5 bases from J, leaving 8 bases between. The germline CDR1 and CDR2 sequences are ENHRY and SYGVKD. This CDR3 comprises 12 residues. CDR3 coding DNA: TGTGCCATCAGTGAACCCCTCCACGAGCAGTACTTC. It yields the protein CAISEPLHEQYF.

This clone appeared a few times. The CDR3 here is CASSLRDRGDEQYF. CDR3 DNA sequence: TGTGCCAGCAGCCTCCGGGACAGGGGGGACGAGCAGTACTTC. The rearrangement joins TRBV27 to TRBJ2-7; 11 nucleotides align to TRBD1. Trimming removed 6 bases from V and 5 bases from J; junction bases left unmatched: 6. The CDR3 covers 14 residues. Germline assignment: CDR1 MNHEY and CDR2 SMNVEV (reference sequence).

V usage is TRBV25-1 and J usage is TRBJ2-1, with 9 positions matching TRBD1. J was trimmed by 6 bases and V by 4 bases; bases with no gene match: 7. Germline V gene data show CDR1 as MGHDK and CDR2 as SYGVNS. There are 15 residues in the CDR3. Written as DNA, the CDR3 is TGTGCCAGCAGTGGGGGGACAGGGCTTCCCAATGAGCAGTTCTTC. Amino acids: CASSGGTGLPNEQFF.

This clone qualifies as medium-sized. The CDR3 coding sequence is TGTGCCAGCGACGACCCAAACACTGAAGCTTTCTTT. Translating gives CASDDPNTEAFF. The chain links TRBV28 to TRBJ1-1; D remains ambiguous. Germline V gene sequence: CDR1 MDHEN, CDR2 SYDVKM. The V gene lost 8 bases and the J gene lost 2 bases, with 9 bases spanning the gap. There are 12 residues in the CDR3.

This clone appeared a single time. This sequence joins TRBV27 and TRBJ2-1; D assignment may be TRBD1 or TRBD2 (6 bases each). The V gene lost 2 bases and the J gene lost 8 bases, with 10 bases spanning the gap. CDR1 and CDR2 from the germline V gene are MNHEY and SMNVEV (reference sequence). This CDR3 is 13 amino acids long. The CDR3 here is CASSLAGGHEQFF. In DNA form, the CDR3 reads TGTGCCAGCAGTTTAGCCGGGGGCCATGAGCAGTTCTTC.

This clone is medium-sized (0.01 to 0.1%) in the sample. This chain connects TRBV7-3 to TRBJ1-1; D call uncertain. CDR3 length: 14 amino acids. With 2 bases removed from V and 1 base from J, the gap between germline ends came to 8 bases. Germline V gives CDR1 SGHTA, CDR2 FQGTGA. The CDR3 DNA reads TGTGCCAGCAGCTTAGGTGTCAGGAACACTGAAGCTTTCTTT. This gives the protein CASSLGVRNTEAFF.

The chain combines TRBV18 with TRBJ2-2; the D call may be TRBD1 or TRBD2 (6 bases each). Germline CDR1 reads KGHSH; CDR2 reads LQKENI. The CDR3 sequence is 14 residues long. Trimming shortened V by 2 bases and J by 7 bases, and 11 bases separated the two germline ends. CDR3 sequence: CASSPSGGIGELFF. The CDR3 DNA follows: TGTGCCAGCTCACCATCCGGGGGCATCGGGGAGCTGTTTTTT. The variable domain in full, completed from reference TRBV18 and TRBJ2-2, reads NAGVMQNPRHLVRRRGQEARLRCSPMKGHSHVYWYRQLPEEGLKFMVYLQKENIIDESGMPKERFSAEFPKEGPSILRIQQVVRGDSAAYFCASSPSGGIGELFFGEGSRLTVL.

The gene calls are TRBV7-9 and TRBJ2-1; the match to TRBD2 covers 10 bases. In germline, CDR1 is SEHNR, CDR2 FQNEAQ (reference sequence). This CDR3 spans 16 amino acids. J gave up 1 base and V 5 bases, and 5 bases lay outside the gene matches. Written as DNA, the CDR3 is TGTGCCAGCAGCACCCGGACTAGCGGTTCCTACAATGAGCAGTTCTTC. Amino acids: CASSTRTSGSYNEQFF.